This T cell receptor (beta chain) appears in the sequencing data of a study of blood T cell repertoires in COVID-19. Study-level information: Researchers got acute and convalescent COVID-19 samples from the United States, Italy and Spain. T cells, B-cell-depleted T cells, or PBMCs provided the cDNA or gDNA that served as material.

The CDR3 has 16 residues. The germline V gene has CDR1 SEHNR and CDR2 FQNEAQ (reference sequence). Trimming at V came to 8 bases and at J to 0 bases, leaving 4 bases not matched to a gene. In the authors' methods: Estimates of nucleated cell counts were drawn from the amplification of reference gene primers. Data came from immunoSEQ multiplex PCR; TCRdb stores just in-frame clones and leaves some out. V and J calls and clone size come straight from that table; D and trimming were deduced from the DNA. The sample has 35,000 to 55,000 clones, around 87% seen once. The rearrangement uses TRBV7-9 and TRBJ1-6; 10 bases match TRBD1. The sequence was collected from a human donor in a cohort sampled during active COVID-19. The specimen was peripheral blood. The CDR3 loop is CASAGQGSSYNSPLHF. The DNA of the CDR3 is TGTGCCAGCGCGGGACAGGGGAGCTCCTATAATTCACCCCTCCACTTT.